A selection of T cell receptor beta chains follows, all from one sample in a study of technical replicates of blood from several donors. Here immunoSEQ multiplex PCR was the method, and the copy in TCRdb shows in-frame clones only, minus some. The profile shows approximately 87,000 clones, approximately 95% of them singletons. The specimen sequenced was T cells isolated from PBMCs. The source of these receptors is a human donor in good health. Each CDR3 is given with its conserved first and last residue. D genes are given only for firm matches. Some rows mark clone size as missing; the rest say once, few, many or name a class of expanded clone.

clone_size	j_call	v_call	d_call	cdr3_nt	cdr3_aa
once	TRBJ1-5	TRBV9	-	TGTGCCAGCAGTCGCCAGGGAGGACAGCCCCAGCATTTT	CASSRQGGQPQHF
-	TRBJ2-2	TRBV10-3	TRBD2	TGTGCCATCAGTGGTACTAGCGGGGGTCACACCGGGGAGCTGTTTTTT	CAISGTSGGHTGELFF
-	TRBJ2-7	TRBV28	-	TGTGCCAGCAGTTTATCTTGGCAGGGAGGACACGAGCAGTACTTC	CASSLSWQGGHEQYF
-	TRBJ1-4	TRBV25-1	-	TGTGCTAGCACCAGGGTGGATGAAAAACTGTTTTTT	CASTRVDEKLFF
once	TRBJ1-3	TRBV10-2	-	TGCGCCAGCAGTGTACAGGATTCTGGAAACACCATATATTTT	CASSVQDSGNTIYF
-	TRBJ2-1	TRBV5-8	TRBD2	TGTGCCAGCAGCTTAAGTAGCGGGAGGGCCAGGGAGCAGTTCTTC	CASSLSSGRAREQFF
-	TRBJ2-3	TRBV10-3	-	TGTGCCATCAGCTCTAGCACAGATACGCAGTATTTT	CAISSSTDTQYF
-	TRBJ2-7	TRBV27	TRBD1	TGTGCCAGCAGTTTTTCCGTCGGGGACAGCTCCTACGAGCAGTACTTC	CASSFSVGDSSYEQYF
-	TRBJ2-7	TRBV27	-	TGTGCCAGCAGTTTAATGGCAGGGGATTGGTACGAGCAGTACTTC	CASSLMAGDWYEQYF
-	TRBJ2-1	TRBV29-1	-	TGCAGCCCGGTCTACAGAAGCAATGAACAGTTCTTC	CSPVYRSNEQFF
-	TRBJ1-1	TRBV25-1	-	TGTGCCAGCAGTAAGGGGGGGGTCGGTGAAGCTTTCTTT	CASSKGGVGEAFF
-	TRBJ2-1	TRBV7-9	TRBD2	TGTGCCAGCAGCTTCGGGACTAGGGGTGAGCAGTTCTTC	CASSFGTRGEQFF
-	TRBJ2-1	TRBV5-1	TRBD2	TGCGCCAGCAGCCTTATGGCTAGCGGGTACAATGAGCAGTTCTTC	CASSLMASGYNEQFF
-	TRBJ1-3	TRBV28	-	TGTGCCAGCAGTTTATCCTACAGGCTACGTAAGGGAAACACCATATATTTT	CASSLSYRLRKGNTIYF
-	TRBJ2-4	TRBV29-1	TRBD2	TGCAGCGTTGAAGACCCCTGGAGCGGGAGACAGGACGACATTCAGTACTTC	CSVEDPWSGRQDDIQYF
-	TRBJ2-7	TRBV6-1	TRBD2	TGTGCCGGCACATCGGGACTAGCGGGCGAGCAGTACTTC	CAGTSGLAGEQYF
-	TRBJ2-7	TRBV7-3	-	TGTGCCAGCAGCTTAAAGGGGCAAAGGGAGCAGTACTTC	CASSLKGQREQYF
-	TRBJ2-7	TRBV5-5	-	TGTGCCAGCAGCTACGGGGTTCCCTACGAGCAGTACTTC	CASSYGVPYEQYF
-	TRBJ2-7	TRBV9	TRBD1	TGTGCCAGCAGCGCCGGGACAGGGGGGTCCTACGAGCAGTACTTC	CASSAGTGGSYEQYF
-	TRBJ2-7	TRBV7-3	TRBD1	TGTGCCAGCAGCTGGACAGGGGCGGGCGAGCAGTACTTC	CASSWTGAGEQYF
-	TRBJ1-2	TRBV7-9	TRBD1	TGTGCCAGCAGCCGGGACAGGGTACCCTATGGCTACACCTTC	CASSRDRVPYGYTF
-	TRBJ1-4	TRBV27	-	TGTGCCAGCAGTTTATGGGGGGGTGAAAAACTGTTTTTT	CASSLWGGEKLFF
-	TRBJ2-5	TRBV10-3	-	TGTGCCATCAGCGTCCAAGAGACCCAGTACTTC	CAISVQETQYF
-	TRBJ2-7	TRBV2	TRBD1	TGTGCCAGACGGACAGGGAACGAGCAGTACTTC	CARRTGNEQYF
-	TRBJ2-5	TRBV7-2	TRBD2	TGTGCCAGCAGCCGCTCGCCTCTAGCGGGAGCACAAGAGACCCAGTACTTC	CASSRSPLAGAQETQYF
-	TRBJ2-3	TRBV11-2	TRBD1	TGTGCCAGCAGCTTTAGGGACAGGGGTGCAGATACGCAGTATTTT	CASSFRDRGADTQYF
-	TRBJ1-4	TRBV6-5	-	TGTGCCAGCAGTTACTCGAGAAGGGGAACTAATGAAAAACTGTTTTTT	CASSYSRRGTNEKLFF
-	TRBJ1-4	TRBV7-3	TRBD1	TGTGCCAGCAGCTTAGACAGGGAGATGGAAGAAAAACTGTTTTTT	CASSLDREMEEKLFF
-	TRBJ1-4	TRBV2	TRBD1	TGTGCCAGCAGCACGCAGGGGGCCGGGGAAAAACTGTTTTTT	CASSTQGAGEKLFF
-	TRBJ2-4	TRBV7-2	-	TGTGCCAGCAGCTTTTCCCAAACCAAAAACATTCAGTACTTC	CASSFSQTKNIQYF
-	TRBJ2-1	TRBV5-1	TRBD2	TGCGCCAGCAGCTTGAGCGGGGGGGCCTACAATGAGCAGTTCTTC	CASSLSGGAYNEQFF